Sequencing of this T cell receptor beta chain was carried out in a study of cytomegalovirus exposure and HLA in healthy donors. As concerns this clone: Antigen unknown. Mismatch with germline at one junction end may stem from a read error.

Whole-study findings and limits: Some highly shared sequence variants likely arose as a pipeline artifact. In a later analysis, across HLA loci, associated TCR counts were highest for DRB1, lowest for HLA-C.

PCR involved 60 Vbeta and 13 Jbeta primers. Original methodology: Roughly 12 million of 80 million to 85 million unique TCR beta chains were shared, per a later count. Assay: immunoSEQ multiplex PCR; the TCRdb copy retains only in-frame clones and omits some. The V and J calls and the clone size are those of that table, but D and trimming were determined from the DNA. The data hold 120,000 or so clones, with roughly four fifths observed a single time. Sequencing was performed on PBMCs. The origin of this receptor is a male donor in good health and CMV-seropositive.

CDR3: CASSHQGAGANGLTF. The CDR3 DNA sequence: TGTGCTAGCAGCCACCAGGGGGCTGGGGCCAACGGCCTGACTTTC. The J gene is TRBJ2-6, the V gene TRBV7-7; TRBD1 agrees at 8 bases. The CDR3 length is 15 residues. Germline assignment: CDR1 SSHAT and CDR2 FNYEAQ (reference sequence).